These T cell receptor beta chains were read from a single sample in a study of T cells after posttransplantation cyclophosphamide. Produced via immunoSEQ multiplex PCR; TCRdb's table is partial and in-frame only. The table has roughly 23,000 clones, more than 70% seen once; the top ten hold around 8.2%. The source material was PBMCs, sampled after an allogeneic stem cell transplant with a calcineurin inhibitor and methotrexate. The source of these receptors is a female patient aged 50-59 years who received an allogeneic stem cell transplant from an unrelated donor, was CMV-positive, and had chronic GVHD only. Some T cells could come from the graft donor. CDR3s include the opening cysteine and the closing phenylalanine or tryptophan. The D gene is left open where the match is weak. Size is omitted from some rows. Given values are once, few, many or a class for expanded clones.

d_call j_call v_call clone_size cdr3_aa cdr3_nt
NA TRBJ1-5 TRBV6-1 NA CASSEGGHNNQPQHF TGTGCCAGCAGTGAAGGTGGGCACAATAATCAGCCCCAGCATTTT
NA TRBJ1-4 TRBV5-6 NA CASSFGGDEKLFF TGTGCCAGCAGCTTCGGCGGGGATGAAAAACTGTTTTTT
TRBD2 TRBJ2-1 TRBV29-1 NA CSVPLAGALDEQFF TGCAGCGTCCCCCTAGCGGGAGCTCTGGATGAGCAGTTCTTC
NA TRBJ1-1 TRBV5-1 NA CASSLEQGVNTEAFF TGCGCCAGCAGCCTCGAACAGGGAGTGAACACTGAAGCTTTCTTT
NA TRBJ2-2 TRBV6-5 NA CASSYQRPNTGELFF TGTGCCAGCAGTTACCAGCGCCCGAACACCGGGGAGCTGTTTTTT
NA TRBJ2-5 TRBV29-1 NA CSVDVAPSGETQYF TGCAGCGTTGACGTAGCGCCCAGTGGAGAGACCCAGTACTTC
TRBD1 TRBJ1-2 TRBV28 NA CAGGQGVNYGYTF TGTGCCGGCGGACAGGGTGTGAACTATGGCTACACCTTC
NA TRBJ1-1 TRBV29-1 NA CSVGRNTEAFF TGCAGCGTTGGTCGGAACACTGAAGCTTTCTTT
NA TRBJ2-3 TRBV10-3 NA CAIRDLVTDTQYF TGTGCCATCAGGGACTTAGTAACAGATACGCAGTATTTT
NA TRBJ1-5 TRBV7-8 NA CASSVVFETRYNQPQHF TGTGCCAGCAGCGTGGTTTTTGAGACAAGGTACAATCAGCCCCAGCATTTT
NA TRBJ1-5 TRBV4-1 NA CASSPLDKTDNQPQHF TGCGCCAGCAGCCCCCTAGATAAGACAGACAATCAGCCCCAGCATTTT
NA TRBJ2-7 TRBV18 NA CASSEGLLYEQYF TGTGCCAGCTCGGAGGGACTTCTCTACGAGCAGTACTTC
TRBD1 TRBJ1-5 TRBV19 NA CASRDRGLINQPQHF TGTGCCAGTAGGGACAGGGGACTTATCAATCAGCCCCAGCATTTT
TRBD1 TRBJ1-4 TRBV6-1 NA CASRAGTAPIEKLFF TGTGCCAGCAGGGCTGGGACAGCACCCATTGAAAAACTGTTTTTT
TRBD2 TRBJ2-7 TRBV13 NA CASSPGLAGTYEQYF TGTGCCAGCAGCCCGGGACTAGCGGGAACCTACGAGCAGTACTTC
TRBD2 TRBJ2-3 TRBV7-9 once CASSSRTSGRAVDTQYF TGTGCCAGCAGCTCCCGGACTAGCGGGAGGGCCGTAGATACGCAGTATTTT
NA TRBJ1-5 TRBV5-1 NA CASSLRPGDNQPQHF TGCGCCAGCAGCTTAAGGCCAGGGGACAATCAGCCCCAGCATTTT
NA TRBJ1-5 TRBV28 once CASSLYQGRSISNQPQHF TGTGCCAGCAGTTTATATCAGGGTAGGAGTATTAGCAATCAGCCCCAGCATTTT
NA TRBJ2-5 TRBV5-1 NA CASTPGQGGQTQYF TGCGCCAGCACGCCGGGGCAGGGGGGTCAGACCCAGTACTTC
NA TRBJ2-1 TRBV7-9 NA CASSLEAGSDEQFF TGTGCCAGCAGCTTAGAGGCCGGGAGCGATGAGCAGTTCTTC
TRBD2 TRBJ2-4 TRBV27 NA CASSAGLEFNIQYF TGTGCCAGCAGCGCTGGACTAGAATTCAACATTCAGTACTTC
NA TRBJ1-1 TRBV19 medium-sized CASRYAAGLNTEAFF TGTGCCAGTAGATACGCTGCAGGTTTAAACACTGAAGCTTTCTTT
TRBD2 TRBJ2-7 TRBV2 NA CASSVVTSGRYNSYEQYF TGTGCCAGCAGTGTAGTCACTAGCGGCAGGTACAATTCCTACGAGCAGTACTTC
TRBD1 TRBJ1-6 TRBV19 NA CAAGTGGNSPLHF TGTGCCGCCGGGACAGGGGGAAATTCACCCCTCCACTTT
NA TRBJ1-3 TRBV18 few CASSPRPDRNTIYF TGTGCCAGCTCACCCCGACCGGACAGAAACACCATATATTTT
TRBD1 TRBJ1-2 TRBV6-6 NA CASSYPDRAAYGYTF TGTGCCAGCAGTTACCCGGACAGGGCCGCCTATGGCTACACCTTC
NA TRBJ2-3 TRBV7-9 NA CASSSQFSYLKPDTQYF TGTGCCAGCAGCTCGCAGTTCTCATACCTTAAACCAGATACGCAGTATTTT
TRBD1 TRBJ2-7 TRBV5-6 NA CASSRTGSEQYF TGTGCCAGCAGCAGGACAGGGAGCGAGCAGTACTTC
NA TRBJ1-1 TRBV5-4 NA CASSPPGQGAFF TGTGCCAGCAGCCCGCCGGGACAAGGCGCTTTCTTT
TRBD1 TRBJ1-1 TRBV27 NA CASSMGQGRNTEAFF TGTGCCAGCAGTATGGGACAGGGCAGGAACACTGAAGCTTTCTTT
TRBD1 TRBJ1-1 TRBV30 NA CAWRERTGHTEAFF TGTGCCTGGAGGGAGCGGACAGGGCACACTGAAGCTTTCTTT
TRBD1 TRBJ2-1 TRBV5-4 NA CASAEGQGFTLNEQFF TGTGCCAGCGCAGAAGGACAGGGCTTTACATTGAATGAGCAGTTCTTC
NA TRBJ1-2 TRBV29-1 NA CSVVAGYTF TGCAGCGTTGTGGCTGGCTACACCTTC
NA TRBJ2-5 TRBV7-9 NA CASREGLEETQYF TGTGCCAGCAGAGAGGGACTGGAGGAGACCCAGTACTTC
NA TRBJ2-1 TRBV27 NA CASRARGGGPSEQFF TGTGCCAGCAGGGCTCGGGGTGGCGGTCCCTCGGAGCAGTTCTTC
TRBD2 TRBJ2-7 TRBV10-3 NA CAISEGLAGRGEQYF TGTGCCATCAGTGAAGGACTAGCGGGAAGGGGCGAGCAGTACTTC
TRBD2 TRBJ2-2 TRBV9 NA CASSDREGNTGELFF TGTGCCAGCAGCGATCGGGAGGGGAACACCGGGGAGCTGTTTTTT
NA TRBJ1-2 TRBV27 NA CASSQSRDMYGYTF TGTGCCAGCAGTCAGTCCCGGGACATGTATGGCTACACCTTC
NA TRBJ1-1 TRBV28 NA CASSVTSEAFF TGTGCCAGCAGTGTGACTTCTGAAGCTTTCTTT
TRBD2 TRBJ2-1 TRBV11-2 NA CASSLESGSYNEQFF TGTGCCAGCAGCTTAGAAAGCGGGAGCTACAATGAGCAGTTCTTC
TRBD1 TRBJ2-1 TRBV28 NA CASSYQGQGYNEQFF TGTGCCAGCAGCTATCAGGGACAGGGCTACAATGAGCAGTTCTTC
NA TRBJ1-1 TRBV5-1 NA CASSSGRGSPPGTEAFF TGCGCCAGCAGCTCCGGAAGGGGCAGTCCCCCCGGCACTGAAGCTTTCTTT
TRBD1 TRBJ1-6 TRBV5-4 NA CASSFEGAYNSPLHF TGTGCCAGCAGCTTCGAGGGGGCATATAATTCACCCCTCCACTTT
TRBD2 TRBJ2-1 TRBV15 NA CATSRDGGVLSNEQFF TGTGCCACCAGCAGAGATGGGGGGGTCCTGAGTAATGAGCAGTTCTTC
NA TRBJ1-5 TRBV5-8 NA CASSLPQGKGNQPQHF TGTGCCAGCAGCTTGCCCCAGGGTAAAGGCAATCAGCCCCAGCATTTT
NA TRBJ2-3 TRBV29-1 NA CSAVLTDTQYF TGCAGCGCCGTACTCACAGATACGCAGTATTTT